Below, one T cell receptor beta chain is given with its context. Its specificity is unknown. Sequencing used immunoSEQ multiplex PCR; TCRdb keeps in-frame clones, though not all of them. The sample lists 62,000 or so clones; over 90% were seen once. V lost 2 bases to trimming and J lost 4 bases, with 12 bases between them. CDR3 length: 14 amino acids. Germline values: CDR1 MNHNS, CDR2 SASEGT. These data belong to a study of graft-versus-host responses after intestinal transplantation. This sequence joins TRBV6-1 and TRBJ2-7; D is possibly TRBD1 (5 bases). The specimen was unstimulated CD8+ T cells sorted from spleen or lymph node cells, collected before transplant. This clonotype was sampled from a human donor who was the organ donor for an intestinal transplant. DNA of the CDR3: TGTGCCAGCAGTGAACGGGCCAGGGATTACGAGCAGTACTTC. Its translation is CASSERARDYEQYF.